This T cell receptor (beta chain) was captured in a study of shared clonotypes between healthy human individuals (dated by TCRdb to the early 2020s). Regarding the complete study: The cohort comprised two women and a few men aged 18 to 49 years. For each donor, CD4 naive and CD4 memory were each given three plates, CD8 naive was given two plates, and CD8 memory was given one plate. To estimate repertoire size and how much clonotype sharing occurs between individuals, the study deeply sequenced the blood TCR repertoires of a handful of healthy adults. To increase sequencing depth and limit assay-specific biases, different laboratories used diverse techniques to prepare libraries and sequence TCR repertoires. Each donor's leukapheresis produced roughly between roughly 0.94 and 9.5 billion PBMCs. The paper's findings and limits, for the study overall: Pairwise subsampling indicated that sequencing depth was expected to affect the degree of clonotype sharing among donors. Compared with non-shared clonotypes, clonotypes shared by all four sorted-subset donors had higher generation probabilities. Rarefaction of sorted-subset datasets indicated incomplete sequencing despite the large sequencing depth. Sampling was limited to blood, and TCR repertoires in tissue likely differ from TCR repertoires in blood. When four donors were compared, the shared fraction of clonotypes was 5% to 6.5% for naive CD4, less than 4% for naive CD8, 2% to 2.5% for memory CD4, and approximately 0.4% for memory CD8. The small number of donors limited the genetic and exposure-history diversity represented. Naive subsets generally had larger estimated clonotype richness than memory subsets did.

The donors were healthy, HIV-negative adults who had no recently reported acute infections or vaccinations. Every donor was a Caucasian adult living in Nashville, Tennessee, USA. CD4+ T cells were enriched by magnetic negative selection; naive cells were then positively selected on CD45RA, and the negative fraction formed the memory subset. After blood collection by leukapheresis, PBMCs were isolated using Ficoll-Histopaque density gradient centrifugation and then cryopreserved in the vapor phase of liquid nitrogen. Analytical flow cytometry was used to check the purity and quantity of every magnetically sorted T cell population. Each sorted fraction had its genomic DNA isolated and then quantified by UV absorbance on a Nanodrop 2000c. TCR CDR3 regions were amplified from genomic DNA by multiplex PCR using the deep immunoSEQ assay. Extracted genomic DNA from each cell subset was spread evenly across all wells of several immunoSEQ 96-well plates, with each plate serving as a replicate. Each replicate PCR for sorted subsets received about 220 ng genomic DNA, equal to about 30,000 T cell genomes. Purified libraries were measured with a Qubit 3.0 fluorometer, size-checked on a Bioanalyzer 2100, and measured again with the KAPA Library Quantification kit. Every immunoSEQ 96-well plate was sequenced on a dedicated single-read 150-cycle Illumina NextSeq 550 flow cell. The study's own analysis went as follows. Because only junctional sequences without quality scores were contained in the immunoSEQ output, filtering matching that applied to full-length reads could not be performed. To assign V/J genes and CDR3, sequences were annotated using PyIR, a Python wrapper for IgBLAST v1.9, with IMGT germline references. Reads were filtered out if the reads had weak V/J assignments (E-value above 1e-6), no CDR3, stop codons, out-of-frame junctions, or ambiguous translated residues. A V3J clonotype was defined by an identical inferred V gene, J gene, and CDR3 amino acid sequence. To compute the percentage overlap between repertoires, the number of shared unique clonotypes was divided by the size of the smaller repertoire. Three approaches were used to assess repertoire richness: RTK rarefaction, the Chao1 estimator, and Recon v2.1 estimates of unobserved clonotypes. Generation probabilities were computed with OLGA for all TCRbeta clonotypes obtained by the gDNA method from a few donors. TCRdb provides this immuneACCESS table in a form limited to in-frame rearrangements. Some clones are lacking; in checked studies, under half of them reflect an unresolved V gene, and why the rest are absent is not known. That table is the source of V, J and clone size, and D and trimming were worked out from the DNA. In this sample the table shows about 1.1 million clones, 78% of which occur a single time. Roughly 0.56% of the sample is in the top ten clones.

On this clone: Its antigen is unknown. No clone much larger than this one lies a single base away; base qualities are absent.

Sequencing was done on a sample of memory CD4+ T cells from PBMCs. What the cell subset or site label conveys for this sample: CD45RA-negative fraction. The source of this sequence is a man aged 18 to 29 in good health. Some clones in this sample may be carry-over from other donors' samples.

The DNA sequence follows: TGCGCCAGCAGCCTACTAGGCGGCGGCTACGAGCAGTACTTC. Its protein reads: CASSLLGGGYEQYF. The sequence links TRBV5-1 to TRBJ2-7, and TRBD2 may be the D gene, going by 5 matching bases. A distance of 14 bases separates the germline ends of V and J, which lose 4 bases and 3 bases respectively. For CDR1 and CDR2, the germline V gene lists SGHRS and YFSETQ. The CDR3 goes from the cysteine to the phenylalanine over 14 residues. Only CDR3 DNA is held: 42 bases, read in frame from base 1.